The 27 T cell receptor beta chains reported below all come from one sample, sequenced in a study of naive and memory T cell subsets. The beta constant-region primer was an equimolar mix of two oligonucleotides covering TRBC1 and TRBC2. Four rounds of PCR amplified the ligated cDNA using nested alpha and beta constant-region primers plus SP2. MiXCR, run by TCRdb on the UMI-ligation and nested PCR reads, gives a single entry per CDR3 protein. The table shows 8,500 to 10,000 distinct CDR3 sequences, with around 5.6% occurring only once. The sample consisted of CD4+ TEMRA cells from blood. Subset noted: effector memory re-expressing CD45RA, CD45RA+ CD27-. These receptors were taken from a human donor in good health.

The V and J genes are TRBV19 and TRBJ2-1; the D is unclear. The V gene's germline CDR1 is LNHDA and CDR2 SQIVND (reference sequence). CDR3 length equals 14 residues. The ends were cut back, 7 bases at V and 1 base at J, with 11 bases in the middle. CDR3 residues: CASKIQESYNEQFF. The CDR3 DNA is TGTGCCAGTAAGATTCAGGAGTCCTACAATGAGCAGTTCTTC.

The chain links TRBV15 to TRBJ1-1, with a possible D match to TRBD1 (5 bases). This CDR3 has 15 amino acids. Germline lookup yields CDR1 LNHNV and CDR2 YYDKDF (reference sequence). Trimming removed 1 base from V and 4 bases from J, with 13 bases in between. This CDR3 is CATSRVQGVSTEAFF. The CDR3 nucleotides are TGTGCCACCAGCAGAGTTCAGGGTGTTTCCACTGAAGCTTTCTTT.

This clonotype occurred many times. This chain connects TRBV6-2 or TRBV6-3 to TRBJ2-2; D tentatively reads TRBD1 or TRBD2 (5 bases each). Trimming cost V 0 bases and J 6 bases, with 8 bases left between them. CDR3 size: 14 residues. Germline V gives CDR1 MNHEY, CDR2 SVGEGT. CDR3 loop: CASSYSGTAGELFF. The CDR3 DNA reads TGTGCCAGCAGTTACTCAGGGACCGCCGGGGAGCTGTTTTTT.

This clonotype was seen at least ten times. This chain links TRBV12-3 or TRBV12-4 with TRBJ2-1; the D is unclear. V shed 5 bases and J shed 5 bases, with 13 bases lying between them. CDR3 length: 14 amino acids. CDR3 nucleotides: TGTGCCAGCAGTAGGGAACTACTACACAATGAGCAGTTCTTC. It is translated as CASSRELLHNEQFF.

This clonotype was seen more than once but under ten times. The V and J genes are TRBV11-2 and TRBJ2-3, with D perhaps assigned TRBD1 or TRBD2 (6 bases each). Deletions cut 5 bases from V and 0 bases from J, with 12 bases between. Germline lookup yields CDR1 SGHAT and CDR2 FQNNGV. This CDR3 has 15 amino acids. CDR3 residues: CASSPGGTSTDTQYF. CDR3 coding DNA: TGTGCCAGCAGCCCCGGCGGGACAAGCACAGATACGCAGTATTTT.

The chain recombines TRBV5-4 with TRBJ2-6; the D is unclear. Per the germline V gene, CDR1 is SGHNT and CDR2 is YYREEE (reference sequence). The V end was cut by 2 bases, the J end by 2 bases, with 5 bases between. The CDR3 contains 14 residues. DNA for the CDR3: TGTGCCAGCAGCTTCGTGGCTGGGGCCAACGTCCTGACTTTC. Protein: CASSFVAGANVLTF. The full variable domain, completed using reference TRBV5-4 and TRBJ2-6, is ETGVTQSPTHLIKTRGQQVTLRCSSQSGHNTVSWYQQALGQGPQFIFQYYREEENGRGNFPPRFSGLQFPNYSSELNVNALELDDSALYLCASSFVAGANVLTFGAGSRLTVL.

The sample holds a few counts of this clonotype. The CDR3 nucleotides are TGTGCCAGCAGCTTGACTCTAGCGGGGGGGCCAAGGAGGCAAGAGACCCAGTACTTC. It specifies CASSLTLAGGPRRQETQYF. The chain links TRBV7-9 to TRBJ2-5; the match to TRBD2 covers 12 bases. The CDR3 length is 19 residues. The ends lost 3 bases at V and 2 bases at J; junction bases unmatched: 13. Germline loops: CDR1 SEHNR, CDR2 FQNEAQ (reference sequence).

This clonotype has just a few counts. The chain is built from TRBV6-2 or TRBV6-3 and TRBJ1-1; tentative D call: TRBD1 (6 bases). V was cut by 6 bases and J by 8 bases, with 13 bases left in between. Germline V gene sequence: CDR1 MNHEY, CDR2 SVGEGT. The CDR3 consists of 12 residues. CDR3 residues: CASSQGHLEAFF. The DNA of the CDR3 is TGTGCCAGCAGCCAGGGACACCTCGAAGCTTTCTTT.

This clonotype showed up many times. This chain uses TRBV2 with TRBJ1-5, with TRBD1 as a possible D gene (5 bases). This CDR3 has 12 amino acids. Trimming took 8 bases from V and 6 from J, leaving 11 bases between them. From germline, CDR1 is SNHLY and CDR2 FYNNEI. The CDR3: CASQGGSQPQHF. CDR3 coding DNA: TGTGCCAGCCAGGGTGGAAGTCAGCCCCAGCATTTT.

This clonotype was recorded many times. This chain uses TRBV29-1 with TRBJ1-1; 11 nucleotides match TRBD1. V lost 6 bases, J lost 4 bases, and 4 bases stayed unmatched. The CDR3 length is 13 residues. Per the germline V gene, CDR1 is SQVTM and CDR2 is ANQGSEA. The CDR3 region is CSVEGQGGTEAFF. The CDR3 DNA follows: TGCAGCGTCGAGGGACAGGGGGGCACTGAAGCTTTCTTT. Using reference TRBV29-1 and TRBJ1-1 for the parts outside the CDR3, the full variable domain is SAVISQKPSRDICQRGTSLTIQCQVDSQVTMMFWYRQQPGQSLTLIATANQGSEATYESGFVIDKFPISRPNLTFSTLTVSNMSPEDSSIYLCSVEGQGGTEAFFGQGTRLTVV.

This clonotype was detected ten times or more. V usage is TRBV29-1 and J usage is TRBJ1-5; 10 bases map to TRBD1. The germline V gene encodes CDR1 SQVTM and CDR2 ANQGSEA. The CDR3 loop spans 15 amino acids. The V gene end was trimmed by 5 bases and the J gene end by 0 bases; junction bases not matched to a gene: 4. The CDR3 is CSVQGQGDSNQPQHF. CDR3 DNA: TGCAGCGTTCAAGGACAGGGGGATAGCAATCAGCCCCAGCATTTT.

Within the sample, this clonotype is medium-sized. The rearrangement joins TRBV2 to TRBJ1-6; D ambiguous. CDR3 size: 13 residues. From germline, CDR1 is SNHLY and CDR2 FYNNEI. Trimming took 2 bases from V and 10 from J, leaving 9 bases between them. The CDR3: CASSERERSPLHF. CDR3 DNA: TGTGCCAGCAGTGAAAGGGAACGATCACCCCTCCACTTT.

This clonotype appeared many times. Here the CDR3 DNA reads TGTGCCAGCAGCCAAGAGAAGCGGGGGGTCCCATACACAGATACGCAGTATTTT. Translation: CASSQEKRGVPYTDTQYF. The chain links TRBV14 to TRBJ2-3, with 9 bases matching TRBD2. The CDR3 sequence is 18 residues long. J lost 2 bases, V lost 0 bases, and 9 bases had no gene match. Per the germline V gene, CDR1 is SGHDN and CDR2 is FVKESK.

This clonotype was detected ten times or more. The chain has TRBV20-1 and TRBJ2-7, with D perhaps matching TRBD2 (5 bases). V lost 6 bases and J 0 bases, leaving 21 bases between the germline ends. The CDR3 runs 16 residues. Germline CDR1 and CDR2: DFQATT and SNEGSKA (reference sequence). The CDR3 loop reads CSAYRGGVASSYEQYF. The CDR3 DNA reads as TGCAGTGCCTATCGAGGAGGAGTCGCCAGCTCCTACGAGCAGTACTTC.

This clonotype was counted ten times or more. This chain uses TRBV30 with TRBJ2-3, with TRBD2 identical over 10 bases. The germline V gene has CDR1 GTSNPN and CDR2 SVGIG (reference sequence). This CDR3 spans 14 amino acids. V dropped 3 bases and J dropped 0; count of bases not matched to a gene: 0. CDR3 in DNA: TGTGCCTGGAGGACTAGCGGGAGCACAGATACGCAGTATTTT. It specifies CAWRTSGSTDTQYF.

The sample holds a few counts of this clonotype. The chain has TRBV20-1 and TRBJ2-2; 10 bases are shared with TRBD2. J was trimmed by 5 bases and V by 0 bases; bases with no gene match: 9. Germline assignment: CDR1 DFQATT and CDR2 SNEGSKA (reference sequence). CDR3 length: 17 amino acids. DNA for the CDR3: TGCAGTGCTAGAGATTTGGCTAGCGGGAGAGGGACCGGGGAGCTGTTTTTT. Protein sequence: CSARDLASGRGTGELFF.

This clonotype was observed a few times. The genes are TRBV9 and TRBJ2-3; possibly TRBD2 for D (5 bases). V was cut by 2 bases and J by 6 bases, with 13 bases left in between. The CDR3 extends over 14 amino acids. The germline gives CDR1 SGDLS, CDR2 YYNGEE. The CDR3 DNA reads TGTGCCAGCAGCGTTGGGTTCAGCGGTGATACGCAGTATTTT. Its protein product is CASSVGFSGDTQYF.

This clonotype has at least ten counts. This chain links TRBV20-1 with TRBJ2-6; 7 bases fit TRBD1. V shed 4 bases and J 0 bases; nucleotides not matched to a gene: 3. The germline CDR1 and CDR2 sequences are DFQATT and SNEGSKA (reference sequence). This CDR3 region has 15 residues. The CDR3 DNA reads TGCAGTGCTACGGACAGGAACTCTGGGGCCAACGTCCTGACTTTC. Translated: CSATDRNSGANVLTF.

This clonotype was picked up many times. This sequence joins TRBV9 and TRBJ2-1, with 9 bases matching TRBD2. V was pared by 0 bases and J by 8 bases, with 9 bases of the junction left unmatched. Germline CDR1 SGDLS, CDR2 YYNGEE. This CDR3 has 16 amino acids. The CDR3 coding sequence is TGTGCCAGCAGCGTAGTAAAAGCGGGAGGTAGCGATGAGCAGTTCTTC. Protein product: CASSVVKAGGSDEQFF.

This clonotype was seen at least ten times. J is TRBJ1-1 and V is TRBV7-2; D is undetermined. Germline-derived CDR1 and CDR2 are SGHTA and FQGNSA. V lost 1 base and J lost 0, with 6 bases in between. The CDR3 spans 14 residues. The CDR3 spells CASSLGRLNTEAFF. In DNA form, the CDR3 reads TGTGCCAGCAGCTTAGGCAGATTGAACACTGAAGCTTTCTTT.

This clonotype was picked up many times. The chain is built from TRBV9 and TRBJ2-5; 10 nucleotides agree with TRBD1. Germline lookup yields CDR1 SGDLS and CDR2 YYNGEE. This CDR3 is 15 amino acids long. Germline trimming cut 4 bases from V and 5 bases from J; bases unmatched to any gene: 8. The CDR3 reads CASSSRTGGMETQYF. CDR3 DNA: TGTGCCAGCAGCTCCCGGACAGGGGGTATGGAGACCCAGTACTTC.

The chain links TRBV28 to TRBJ1-1; 9 bases match TRBD1. CDR3 size: 15 residues. Germline CDR1 reads MDHEN; CDR2 reads SYDVKM. Losses at the gene ends were 4 bases for V and 8 bases for J; bases not matched to a gene: 11. CDR3 amino acids: CASSSPGQGPPEAFF. For the CDR3, the DNA is TGTGCCAGCAGTTCTCCGGGACAGGGCCCTCCCGAAGCTTTCTTT.

At least ten counts were recorded for this clonotype. The chain has TRBV6-5 and TRBJ2-6; no firm D call. This CDR3 is built from 14 residues. The germline V gene encodes CDR1 MNHEY and CDR2 SVGAGI. V lost 5 bases and J 2 bases, leaving 7 bases between the germline ends. For the CDR3, the DNA is TGTGCCAGCAGTAGGCAGGCTGGGGCCAACGTCCTGACTTTC. It yields the protein CASSRQAGANVLTF.

This clonotype was counted at least ten times. The V and J genes are TRBV20-1 and TRBJ2-1; 9 nucleotides agree with TRBD2. The CDR3 has 15 amino acids. J was trimmed by 12 bases and V by 3 bases; bases with no gene match: 15. Germline CDR1 and CDR2: DFQATT and SNEGSKA (reference sequence). The CDR3 DNA follows: TGCAGTGCTAGTAGACTAGCGGTGGATCGGGGGTCGCAGTTCTTC. Translated: CSASRLAVDRGSQFF.

This clonotype was observed at least ten times. This chain joins TRBV5-4 and TRBJ2-2; tentatively, D is TRBD1 (6 bases). This CDR3 region has 16 residues. Deletions cut 0 bases from V and 4 bases from J, with 13 bases between. Germline V gene sequence: CDR1 SGHNT, CDR2 YYREEE (reference sequence). CDR3 region: CASSLEGTRGTGELFF. The CDR3 bases are TGTGCCAGCAGCTTGGAGGGTACCAGGGGCACCGGGGAGCTGTTTTTT.

This clonotype was seen a few times. The V call is TRBV5-4, the J call TRBJ2-7; 9 positions agree with TRBD1. The CDR3 consists of 12 residues. CDR1 and CDR2 from the germline V gene are SGHNT and YYREEE (reference sequence). The V and J ends lost 4 bases and 6 bases, in that order; junction bases with no gene match: 2. For the CDR3, the DNA is TGTGCCAGCAGCGGGACAGGGATCGAGCAGTACTTC. Protein product: CASSGTGIEQYF.

This clonotype was detected many times. V and J are TRBV7-2 and TRBJ1-6; D unclear. The CDR3 is made up of 12 amino acids. In germline, CDR1 is SGHTA, CDR2 FQGNSA. The V gene lost 0 bases and the J gene lost 10 bases, with 4 bases spanning the gap. In nucleotides, the CDR3 is TGTGCCAGCAGCTTAGCCTTCTCACCCCTCCACTTT. Protein: CASSLAFSPLHF.